These T cell receptor beta chains were read from a single sample in a study of blood T cell repertoires in COVID-19. The repertoire was sequenced with immunoSEQ multiplex PCR; TCRdb's copy has only in-frame clones and lacks some. The repertoire includes roughly 180,000 clones, 60% to 80% of them detected once, and around an eighth sits in the top ten. The specimen was PBMCs or T cells enriched from blood (not recorded which). These receptors all come from a man aged 55 to 70 who had been exposed to COVID-19. Each CDR3 is given with its conserved first and last residue. The order of the fields is clone size, V gene, D gene, J gene, CDR3 protein, CDR3 DNA. A D gene is named only where the DNA matches it firmly. Clone sizes are given selectively: once, few, many, or a class where the clone is expanded.

clone size: NA; V gene: TRBV28; D gene: TRBD1; J gene: TRBJ1-6; CDR3 protein: CASGSGTGGLSYSPLHF; CDR3 DNA: TGTGCCAGCGGATCCGGGACAGGGGGCTTATCTTATTCACCCCTCCACTTT
clone size: few; V gene: TRBV7-2; D gene: TRBD1; J gene: TRBJ2-6; CDR3 protein: CASSLEGQGTGANVLTF; CDR3 DNA: TGTGCCAGCAGCTTAGAAGGACAGGGGACTGGGGCCAACGTCCTGACTTTC
clone size: NA; V gene: TRBV14; D gene: NA; J gene: TRBJ2-5; CDR3 protein: CASSQRGAETQYF; CDR3 DNA: TGTGCCAGCAGCCAACGGGGGGCGGAGACCCAGTACTTC
clone size: NA; V gene: TRBV5-1; D gene: NA; J gene: TRBJ1-1; CDR3 protein: CASSLGAGANTEAFF; CDR3 DNA: TGCGCCAGCAGCTTGGGGGCAGGGGCGAACACTGAAGCTTTCTTT
clone size: NA; V gene: TRBV5-6; D gene: NA; J gene: TRBJ2-2; CDR3 protein: CASSPRGTGELFF; CDR3 DNA: TGTGCCAGCAGCCCCCGGGGAACCGGGGAGCTGTTTTTT
clone size: NA; V gene: TRBV2; D gene: TRBD1; J gene: TRBJ2-7; CDR3 protein: CASVRDSSYEQYF; CDR3 DNA: TGTGCCAGCGTTCGGGACAGTTCCTACGAGCAGTACTTC
clone size: NA; V gene: TRBV19; D gene: TRBD1; J gene: TRBJ1-3; CDR3 protein: CASSARQGPSGNTIYF; CDR3 DNA: TGTGCCAGTAGTGCGAGACAGGGCCCCTCTGGAAACACCATATATTTT
clone size: NA; V gene: TRBV30; D gene: TRBD2; J gene: TRBJ2-7; CDR3 protein: CAWRRGGSGDVYEQYF; CDR3 DNA: TGTGCCTGGAGACGGGGAGGGTCCGGGGATGTCTACGAGCAGTACTTC
clone size: once; V gene: TRBV28; D gene: NA; J gene: TRBJ1-6; CDR3 protein: CASSLGLTPAGSPLHF; CDR3 DNA: TGTGCCAGCAGTCTCGGACTAACCCCAGCGGGCTCACCCCTCCACTTT
clone size: NA; V gene: TRBV21-1; D gene: NA; J gene: TRBJ2-4; CDR3 protein: CASSKYRDRGRKRAKNIQYF; CDR3 DNA: TGTGCCAGCAGCAAATACAGGGACAGGGGGCGCAAAAGAGCCAAAAACATTCAGTACTTC
clone size: NA; V gene: TRBV27; D gene: TRBD1; J gene: TRBJ1-1; CDR3 protein: CASSQQGARGTEAFF; CDR3 DNA: TGTGCCAGCAGCCAACAGGGGGCTCGGGGCACTGAAGCTTTCTTT
clone size: NA; V gene: TRBV6-5; D gene: NA; J gene: TRBJ2-7; CDR3 protein: CASSYSRLHSYEQYF; CDR3 DNA: TGTGCCAGCAGTTACTCTAGACTTCACTCCTACGAGCAGTACTTC
clone size: NA; V gene: TRBV6-6; D gene: TRBD2; J gene: TRBJ2-1; CDR3 protein: CASSRLAGPYNEQFF; CDR3 DNA: TGTGCCAGCAGTCGGCTAGCGGGACCCTACAATGAGCAGTTCTTC
clone size: NA; V gene: TRBV24-1; D gene: TRBD2; J gene: TRBJ2-2; CDR3 protein: CATSVSGRPAGELFF; CDR3 DNA: TGTGCCACCAGTGTTAGCGGGAGGCCCGCCGGGGAGCTGTTTTTT
clone size: NA; V gene: TRBV11-3; D gene: NA; J gene: TRBJ1-2; CDR3 protein: CASSFPDSLWGYTF; CDR3 DNA: TGTGCCAGCAGCTTCCCGGACAGCCTGTGGGGCTACACCTTC
clone size: once; V gene: TRBV7-9; D gene: TRBD2; J gene: TRBJ2-1; CDR3 protein: CASSSERGLREQFF; CDR3 DNA: TGTGCCAGCAGCTCTGAGCGGGGACTTCGAGAGCAGTTCTTC
clone size: NA; V gene: TRBV7-8; D gene: NA; J gene: TRBJ1-1; CDR3 protein: CASSLVFQAEAFF; CDR3 DNA: TGTGCCAGCAGCTTAGTTTTCCAGGCGGAAGCTTTCTTT
clone size: NA; V gene: TRBV5-1; D gene: TRBD2; J gene: TRBJ2-1; CDR3 protein: CASSSLAGGPDEQFF; CDR3 DNA: TGCGCCAGCAGCTCACTAGCGGGAGGGCCCGATGAGCAGTTCTTC
clone size: NA; V gene: TRBV7-9; D gene: NA; J gene: TRBJ1-6; CDR3 protein: CASSLGGGRSSPLHF; CDR3 DNA: TGTGCCAGCAGCTTAGGGGGGGGTAGGAGTTCACCCCTCCACTTT
clone size: NA; V gene: TRBV5-1; D gene: TRBD1; J gene: TRBJ1-2; CDR3 protein: CASSLTQGASGYTF; CDR3 DNA: TGCGCCAGCAGCCTCACTCAGGGGGCTTCTGGCTACACCTTC